The 27 T cell receptor beta chains listed next were all sequenced from one sample in a study of cytomegalovirus exposure and HLA in healthy donors. This PCR relied on a set of 60 Vbeta primers and 13 Jbeta primers. The table came from immunoSEQ multiplex PCR; TCRdb's copy has only in-frame clones and leaves some out. The sample lists almost 200,000 clones; 70% to 80% were seen once. The sample consisted of PBMCs. These receptors all come from a male donor in good health and CMV-seropositive.

The chain employs TRBV7-2 and TRBJ2-1, with 9 bases lining up with TRBD2. The CDR3 covers 15 residues. Germline V gene sequence: CDR1 SGHTA, CDR2 FQGNSA. J was trimmed by 5 bases and V by 0 bases; bases with no gene match: 2. CDR3 sequence reads: CASSLAGTSHNEQFF. DNA for the CDR3: TGTGCCAGCAGCTTAGCCGGGACTAGCCACAATGAGCAGTTCTTC.

The chain employs TRBV7-3 and TRBJ2-3; 9 bases match TRBD2. CDR1 is SGHTA and CDR2 is FQGTGA in the germline V gene. V gave up 5 bases and J gave up 8 bases; unmatched junction bases: 14. The length of the CDR3 is 16 residues. The CDR3 sequence is CASSARSSGTIGTQYF. CDR3 DNA sequence: TGTGCCAGCAGCGCCCGCTCTAGCGGGACTATTGGTACGCAGTATTTT.

The V call is TRBV27, the J call TRBJ1-2; D perhaps matches TRBD1 (5 bases). CDR3 length: 18 residues. V lost 5 bases to trimming and J lost 1 base, with 23 bases between them. Per germline, CDR1 MNHEY and CDR2 SMNVEV (reference sequence). CDR3 coding DNA: TGTGCCAGCAGTCCAGACAGATCACCCTCTTACTATAACTATGGCTACACCTTC. Translating it yields CASSPDRSPSYYNYGYTF.

This chain links TRBV5-1 with TRBJ2-7; a weak D match, TRBD2 (6 bases). The V end lost 2 bases, the J end lost 3 bases, and 12 bases lay between the germline ends. Germline CDR1 is SGHRS and CDR2 is YFSETQ. This CDR3 is 14 amino acids long. The CDR3 DNA is TGCGCCAGCAGCTTTTGGGACTCAAACTACGAGCAGTACTTC. Its translation: CASSFWDSNYEQYF.

The chain links TRBV7-2 to TRBJ1-5; tentatively, D is TRBD1 (5 bases). CDR3 length equals 14 residues. Trimming took 1 base from V and 5 from J, leaving 9 bases between them. From germline, CDR1 is SGHTA and CDR2 FQGNSA. The CDR3 DNA sequence: TGTGCCAGCAGCTTAGGACCGGGGGATCAGCCCCAGCATTTT. The encoded protein is CASSLGPGDQPQHF.

The rearrangement uses TRBV5-1 and TRBJ2-5; TRBD2 might be the D (6 bases). The length of the CDR3 is 14 residues. V shed 0 bases and J shed 5 bases, with 11 bases lying between them. Looked up from germline, CDR1 is SGHRS and CDR2 is YFSETQ. CDR3 bases: TGCGCCAGCAGCTTGGGGACTAAGAGGGAGACCCAGTACTTC. Translation: CASSLGTKRETQYF. The full variable domain, rest sourced from reference TRBV5-1 and TRBJ2-5, is KAGVTQTPRYLIKTRGQQVTLSCSPISGHRSVSWYQQTPGQGLQFLFEYFSETQRNKGNFPGRFSGRQFSNSRSEMNVSTLELGDSALYLCASSLGTKRETQYFGPGTRLLVL.

The genes are TRBV4-1 and TRBJ2-3; D call uncertain. CDR3 size: 14 residues. Trimming left V 2 bases short and J 2 bases short, with 8 bases between. From germline, CDR1 is MGHRA and CDR2 YSYEKL. The CDR3 spells CASSQRHNTDTQYF. The CDR3 region has the DNA TGCGCCAGCAGCCAAAGACACAACACAGATACGCAGTATTTT.

The chain combines TRBV18 with TRBJ2-2, with 8 bases that match TRBD1. Losses at the gene ends were 4 bases for V and 6 bases for J; bases not matched to a gene: 10. CDR3 length: 16 residues. Germline V gene sequence: CDR1 KGHSH, CDR2 LQKENI. This CDR3 is CASSQDTGGKAGELFF. CDR3 coding DNA: TGTGCCAGCTCACAGGACACAGGGGGAAAGGCCGGGGAGCTGTTTTTT. The full variable domain, in which reference TRBV18 and TRBJ2-2 provide the parts outside the CDR3, is NAGVMQNPRHLVRRRGQEARLRCSPMKGHSHVYWYRQLPEEGLKFMVYLQKENIIDESGMPKERFSAEFPKEGPSILRIQQVVRGDSAAYFCASSQDTGGKAGELFFGEGSRLTVL.

Only one count was recorded for this clone. The chain carries TRBV5-6 and TRBJ1-4, with D uncertain. The CDR3 is made up of 15 amino acids. Trimming shortened V by 2 bases and J by 8 bases, and 16 bases separated the two germline ends. Germline-derived CDR1 and CDR2 are SGHDT and YYEEEE. CDR3 bases: TGTGCCAGCAGCTTCAAAAACTCCGGAGGGGAAAAACTGTTTTTT. Residues: CASSFKNSGGEKLFF. The full variable domain, with the rest looked up from reference TRBV5-6 and TRBJ1-4, is DAGVTQSPTHLIKTRGQQVTLRCSPKSGHDTVSWYQQALGQGPQFIFQYYEEEERQRGNFPDRFSGHQFPNYSSELNVNALLLGDSALYLCASSFKNSGGEKLFFGSGTQLSVL.

The rearrangement joins TRBV29-1 to TRBJ1-1; 8 positions match TRBD1. Germline V gene data show CDR1 as SQVTM and CDR2 as ANQGSEA. V dropped 6 bases and J dropped 7; count of bases not matched to a gene: 7. There are 12 residues in the CDR3. Here the CDR3 DNA reads TGCAGCGTGGACCGGGACAGGCGTGAAGCTTTCTTT. Its translation is CSVDRDRREAFF.

The chain employs TRBV10-3 and TRBJ2-5; no definite D call. This CDR3 comprises 14 residues. V shed 4 bases and J shed 4 bases, with 13 bases lying between them. Per the germline V gene, CDR1 is ENHRY and CDR2 is SYGVKD. In DNA, the CDR3 is TGTGCCATCAGTGTTACCGGGTTGCGAGAGACCCAGTACTTC. Its protein product is CAISVTGLRETQYF.

A few counts support this clone. The chain employs TRBV7-9 and TRBJ1-2; D perhaps matches TRBD1 (6 bases). Germline assignment: CDR1 SEHNR and CDR2 FQNEAQ (reference sequence). The CDR3 covers 15 residues. V was clipped by 2 bases and J by 5 bases, with 15 bases between them. The CDR3, as DNA: TGTGCCAGCAGCTTAATAGATACGCAGGGGTATGGCTACACCTTC. This gives the protein CASSLIDTQGYGYTF.

The genes are TRBV5-8 and TRBJ2-3; D not certain. V lost 2 bases, J lost 1 base, and 8 bases lay in between. This CDR3 comprises 14 residues. CDR1 SGHTS and CDR2 YDEGEE come from the germline V gene. DNA for the CDR3: TGTGCCAGCAGCTTATCCCTAGGCACAGATACGCAGTATTTT. Protein: CASSLSLGTDTQYF.

The genes are TRBV28 and TRBJ1-1; a weak D match, TRBD1 (6 bases). Germline lookup yields CDR1 MDHEN and CDR2 SYDVKM. Trimming shortened V by 6 bases and J by 4 bases, and 12 bases separated the two germline ends. The CDR3 runs to 13 residues. As DNA, the CDR3 is TGTGCCAGCAGGCTACCAGGGGTCACTGAAGCTTTCTTT. Translated, it gives CASRLPGVTEAFF.

The CDR3 reads CASRLLAGTTDTQYF. Written as DNA, the CDR3 is TGCGCCAGCAGACTTCTAGCGGGGACCACAGATACGCAGTATTTT. The chain employs TRBV5-1 and TRBJ2-3; 9 bases agree with TRBD2. The CDR3 extends over 15 amino acids. Germline V gene data show CDR1 as SGHRS and CDR2 as YFSETQ. J gave up 2 bases and V 5 bases, and 6 bases lay outside the gene matches.

This clone was seen only once. This sequence joins TRBV5-6 and TRBJ2-7, with 12 bases aligning to TRBD2. CDR3 length: 16 residues. J gave up 0 bases and V 4 bases, and 5 bases lay outside the gene matches. Germline V gene data show CDR1 as SGHDT and CDR2 as YYEEEE. In nucleotides, the CDR3 is TGTGCCAGCAGCACCGAGACTAGCGGGAGCTCCTACGAGCAGTACTTC. This translates into CASSTETSGSSYEQYF.

This chain links TRBV9 with TRBJ1-2, with no clear D. This CDR3 is 14 amino acids long. Germline V CDR1 and CDR2: SGDLS, YYNGEE. V dropped 2 bases and J dropped 4 bases, with 12 bases sitting between them. CDR3: CASSVGGSPYGYTF. CDR3 coding DNA: TGTGCCAGCAGCGTGGGAGGGAGTCCCTATGGCTACACCTTC.

This chain connects TRBV25-1 to TRBJ2-7, with D possibly TRBD2 on 6 matching bases. The CDR3 consists of 18 residues. V was cut by 1 base and J by 3 bases, with 22 bases left in between. Germline V gene lookup returns CDR1 MGHDK and CDR2 SYGVNS. The CDR3 spells CASSESKGYGGPNYEQYF. CDR3 bases: TGTGCCAGCAGTGAATCTAAGGGTTACGGGGGTCCAAACTACGAGCAGTACTTC.

The chain couples TRBV7-2 to TRBJ1-2; 7 nucleotides match TRBD1. There are 14 residues in the CDR3. The junction had 6 bases not matched to a gene; V was cut back by 5 bases and J by 3 bases. Germline V lookup: CDR1 SGHTA, CDR2 FQGNSA. In nucleotides, the CDR3 is TGTGCCAGCAGCCCACCTGGACAGGACTATGGCTACACCTTC. This codes for CASSPPGQDYGYTF.

This clone was detected only a few times. Written as DNA, the CDR3 is TGTGCCAGCAGCTTCTCAGAGGGGGATTGGGATACGCAGTATTTT. Translating gives CASSFSEGDWDTQYF. The rearrangement links TRBV11-3 to TRBJ2-3; D may be TRBD1 (6 bases). This CDR3 contains 15 residues. CDR1 SGHNT and CDR2 YENEEA come from the germline V gene. V was shortened by 3 bases and J by 6 bases, with 16 bases between the two germline ends.

The CDR3 here is CASSRLAGGALDTGELFF. CDR3 nucleotide sequence: TGCGCCAGCAGCCGACTAGCGGGGGGCGCCCTGGACACCGGGGAGCTGTTTTTT. The V gene is TRBV4-1, the J gene TRBJ2-2, with TRBD2 matching over 13 bases. Germline CDR1 reads MGHRA; CDR2 reads YSYEKL. The ends lost 4 bases at V and 3 bases at J; junction bases unmatched: 8. This CDR3 comprises 18 residues.

There are a few counts of this clone. The rearrangement joins TRBV7-8 to TRBJ2-6; TRBD1 matches at 9 bases. CDR3 length: 18 amino acids. Germline loops: CDR1 SGHVS, CDR2 FQNEAQ. V lost 3 bases to trimming and J lost 1 base; unmatched junction nucleotides: 7. CDR3 region: CASSFFRDRVSGANVLTF. For the CDR3, the DNA is TGTGCCAGCAGCTTCTTCCGGGACAGGGTTTCTGGGGCCAACGTCCTGACTTTC.

This chain links TRBV7-3 with TRBJ1-1, with 9 bases fitting TRBD1. Per germline, CDR1 SGHTA and CDR2 FQGTGA. The CDR3 contains 16 residues. The J segment lost 2 bases and the V segment lost 4 bases, leaving 8 bases of the junction unmatched. The chain's CDR3 is CASSWGQGGFNTEAFF. CDR3 in DNA: TGTGCCAGCAGCTGGGGACAGGGAGGATTCAACACTGAAGCTTTCTTT.

The rearrangement joins TRBV28 to TRBJ2-1, with 11 nucleotides matching TRBD2. The germline V gene has CDR1 MDHEN and CDR2 SYDVKM. After removal of 8 bases from V and 9 bases from J, the junction contained 9 bases not matched to a gene. The CDR3 loop spans 14 amino acids. The DNA for the CDR3 is TGTGCCAGCGTCACTAGCGGGAGCCGGGGTGAGCAGTTCTTC. Its protein is CASVTSGSRGEQFF.

With regard to this clone: A junction end diverges from the germline sequence, so it may reflect a read error. This chain uses TRBV19 with TRBJ1-4; no clear D. This CDR3 is 14 amino acids long. The germline CDR1 and CDR2 sequences are LNHDA and SQIVND (reference sequence). Written as DNA, the CDR3 is TGTGCCAGTAGCATAGGGCGGTTTAATGAAAAACTGTTTTTT. Amino acid sequence: CASSIGRFNEKLFF.

V is TRBV11-3 and J is TRBJ2-3; 7 nucleotides line up with TRBD2. This CDR3 spans 14 amino acids. Germline CDR1 reads SGHNT; CDR2 reads YENEEA. Trimming cost V 5 bases and J 5 bases; bases outside gene matches: 7. The CDR3 sequence: CASSRSGGRDTQYF. The CDR3 DNA is TGTGCCAGCAGCCGTTCCGGCGGGAGAGATACGCAGTATTTT. Drawing the rest from reference TRBV11-3 and TRBJ2-3, the complete variable domain is EAGVVQSPRYKIIEKKQPVAFWCNPISGHNTLYWYLQNLGQGPELLIRYENEEAVDDSQLPKDRFSAERLKGVDSTLKIQPAELGDSAVYLCASSRSGGRDTQYFGPGTRLTVL.

The chain couples TRBV19 to TRBJ2-1; 7 bases map to TRBD2. The CDR3 is 15 amino acids. With V trimmed by 4 bases and J by 2 bases, 5 bases remained unmatched. The V gene's germline CDR1 is LNHDA and CDR2 SQIVND (reference sequence). The CDR3 region is CASSNPLAAYNEQFF. CDR3 sequence (DNA): TGTGCCAGTAGTAACCCGCTAGCGGCCTACAATGAGCAGTTCTTC.